This TCR beta chain was identified during a study of early T cells in non-severe SARS-CoV-2 infection. Study background: Whole-blood bulk RNA, unsorted, was sequenced, and chains were unpaired. Findings and caveats of the study: CD4 and private specificities were missed by VDJdb matching, which favored anti-spike CD8 responses.

Many counts were recorded for this clonotype. As yet, its antigen is unknown. The CDR3 extends over 17 amino acids. J gave up 0 bases and V 1 base, and 1 base lay outside the gene matches. Germline V gives CDR1 MNHNS, CDR2 SASEGT. Attachment of unique molecular identifiers to individual cDNA molecules was performed. One entry per CDR3 protein results from TCRdb running MiXCR on the 5' RACE reads. The sample contains around 35,000 distinct CDR3 sequences, around 5.8% of which appear only once. The sequencing sample was made of whole blood. This TCR was sampled from an adult who was a healthcare worker with PCR-confirmed SARS-CoV-2 infection or an uninfected control (not recorded which). The rearrangement links TRBV6-1 to TRBJ2-6, with 9 bases lining up with TRBD1. The CDR3 sequence is CASSEGDRASGANVLTF. CDR3 in DNA: TGTGCCAGCAGTGAAGGGGACAGGGCCTCTGGGGCCAACGTCCTGACTTTC.